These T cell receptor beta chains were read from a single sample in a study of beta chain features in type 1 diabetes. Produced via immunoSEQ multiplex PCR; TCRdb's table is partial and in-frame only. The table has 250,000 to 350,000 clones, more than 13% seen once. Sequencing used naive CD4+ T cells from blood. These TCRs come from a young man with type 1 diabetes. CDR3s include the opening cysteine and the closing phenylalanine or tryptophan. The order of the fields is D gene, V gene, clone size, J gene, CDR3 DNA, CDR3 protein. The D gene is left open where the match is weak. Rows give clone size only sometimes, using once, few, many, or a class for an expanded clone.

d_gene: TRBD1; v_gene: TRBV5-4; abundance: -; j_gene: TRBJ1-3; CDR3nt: TGTGCCAGCAGCTTGGGACAGGGGGCTCTTGGAGGAAACACCATATATTTT; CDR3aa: CASSLGQGALGGNTIYF
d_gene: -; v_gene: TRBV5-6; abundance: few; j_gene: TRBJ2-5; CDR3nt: TGTGCCAGCAGCTTGCCAGCGGGAGAGACCCAGTACTTC; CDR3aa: CASSLPAGETQYF
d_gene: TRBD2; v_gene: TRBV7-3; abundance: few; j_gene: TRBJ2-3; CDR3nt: TGTGCCAGCAGCTTACTAGCGGGAGGGCGCACAGATACGCAGTATTTT; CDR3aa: CASSLLAGGRTDTQYF
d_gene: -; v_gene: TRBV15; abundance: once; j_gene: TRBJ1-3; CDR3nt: TGTGCCACCAGCAGAGAGACAAGAATCGATGGAAACACCATATATTTT; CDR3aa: CATSRETRIDGNTIYF
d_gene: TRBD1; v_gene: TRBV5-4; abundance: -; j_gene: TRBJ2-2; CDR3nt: TGTGCCAGCAGCTTGGGTGGGACAGGGGTGAACACCGGGGAGCTGTTTTTT; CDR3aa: CASSLGGTGVNTGELFF
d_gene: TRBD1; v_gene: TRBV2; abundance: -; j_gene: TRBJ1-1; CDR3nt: TGTGCCAGCAGACCCGGGACAGGGGGCTGGGACACTGAAGCTTTCTTT; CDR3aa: CASRPGTGGWDTEAFF
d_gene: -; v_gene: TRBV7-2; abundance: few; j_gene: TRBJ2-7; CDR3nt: TGTGCCAGCAGCGTAAGACAGGACTCCTACGAGCAGTACTTC; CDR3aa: CASSVRQDSYEQYF
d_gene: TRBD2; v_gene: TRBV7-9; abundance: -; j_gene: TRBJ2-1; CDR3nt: TGTGCCAGCAGCCAAGGGGCCGTAGCGGGAACGGAAAATGAGCAGTTCTTC; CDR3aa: CASSQGAVAGTENEQFF
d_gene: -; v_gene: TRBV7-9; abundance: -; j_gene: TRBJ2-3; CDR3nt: TGTGCCAGCAGCTTAGGAAGCTTTGCAGATACGCAGTATTTT; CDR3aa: CASSLGSFADTQYF
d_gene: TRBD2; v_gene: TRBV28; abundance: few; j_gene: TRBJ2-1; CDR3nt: TGTGCCAGCAGCCTCGGACTAGACGGGGGCTCCTACAATGAGCAGTTCTTC; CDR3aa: CASSLGLDGGSYNEQFF
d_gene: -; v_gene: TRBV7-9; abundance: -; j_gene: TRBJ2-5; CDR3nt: TGTGCCAGCAGCTTAAAGACAGTCGAGACCCAGTACTTC; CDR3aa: CASSLKTVETQYF
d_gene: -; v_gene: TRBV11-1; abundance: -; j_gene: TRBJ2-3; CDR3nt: TGTGCCAGCAGCTTACGAGCAGATACGCAGTATTTT; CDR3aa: CASSLRADTQYF
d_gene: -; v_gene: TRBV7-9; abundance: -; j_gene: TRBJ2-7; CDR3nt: TGTGCCAGCCGCCGAGAGGGCTACGAGCAGTACTTC; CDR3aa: CASRREGYEQYF
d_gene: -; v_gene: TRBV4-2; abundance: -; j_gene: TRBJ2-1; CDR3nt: TGTGCCAGCAGCCCTACCGCGGGCAATGAGCAGTTCTTC; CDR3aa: CASSPTAGNEQFF
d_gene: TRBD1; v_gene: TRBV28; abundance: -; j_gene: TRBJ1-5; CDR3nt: TGTGCCAGCAGTTTATCCTACAGGGGGAATCAGCCCCAGCATTTT; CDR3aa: CASSLSYRGNQPQHF
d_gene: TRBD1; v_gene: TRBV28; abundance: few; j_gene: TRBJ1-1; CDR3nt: TGTGCCAGCAGTACAGATACAGGGGGCGTCGCTGAAGCTTTCTTT; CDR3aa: CASSTDTGGVAEAFF
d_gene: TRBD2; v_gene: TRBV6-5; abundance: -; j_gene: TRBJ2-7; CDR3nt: TGTGCCAGCAGGGGAGCGGGACTCACCTACGAGCAGTACTTC; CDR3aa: CASRGAGLTYEQYF
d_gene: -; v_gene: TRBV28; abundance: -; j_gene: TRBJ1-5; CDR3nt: TGTGCCAGCAGTTTGGGCCAGGGGCAAGGACAGCCCCAGCATTTT; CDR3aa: CASSLGQGQGQPQHF
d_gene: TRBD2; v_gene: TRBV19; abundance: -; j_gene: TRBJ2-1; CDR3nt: TGTGCCAGTAGTTTAGCGGGAATCTCCTACAATGAGCAGTTCTTC; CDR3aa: CASSLAGISYNEQFF
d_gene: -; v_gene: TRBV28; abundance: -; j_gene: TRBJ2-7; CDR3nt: TGTGCCACAGCTCCGGGGGACAGAAGCTCCTACGAGCAGTACTTC; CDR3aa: CATAPGDRSSYEQYF
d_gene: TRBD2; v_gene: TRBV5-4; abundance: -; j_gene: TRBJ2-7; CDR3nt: TGTGCCAGCGGGAGACTAGCGGGACTGAGGAACGAGCAGTACTTC; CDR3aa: CASGRLAGLRNEQYF
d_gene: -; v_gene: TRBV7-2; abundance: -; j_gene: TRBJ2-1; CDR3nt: TGTGCCAGCAGCTGGCGGGGCGGCGATGAGCAGTTCTTC; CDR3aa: CASSWRGGDEQFF
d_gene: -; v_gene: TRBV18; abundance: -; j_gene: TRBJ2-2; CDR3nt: TGTGCCAGCTCACCCCGCCAGGGTATCGGATCAGACGGGGAGCTGTTTTTT; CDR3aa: CASSPRQGIGSDGELFF
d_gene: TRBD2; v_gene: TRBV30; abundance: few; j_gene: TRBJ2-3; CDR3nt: TGTGCCTGGGCGGGACTAGCGGGAACAGATACGCAGTATTTT; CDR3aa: CAWAGLAGTDTQYF
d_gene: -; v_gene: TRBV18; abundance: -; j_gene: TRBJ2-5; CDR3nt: TGTGCCAGCTCAGGACAGATCCAAGAGACCCAGTACTTC; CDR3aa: CASSGQIQETQYF
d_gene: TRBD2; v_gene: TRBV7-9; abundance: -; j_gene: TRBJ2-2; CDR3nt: TGTGCCAGCAGCCTAACGGGAGGATTCACCGGGGAGCTGTTTTTT; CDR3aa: CASSLTGGFTGELFF
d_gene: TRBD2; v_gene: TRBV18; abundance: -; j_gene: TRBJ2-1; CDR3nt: TGTGCCAGCTCACCACGAAGCGGGAGGAACAATGAGCAGTTCTTC; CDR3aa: CASSPRSGRNNEQFF